Listed here are 27 T cell receptor beta chains from one sample, sequenced in a study of T cell clones after liver transplantation. Libraries were prepared by immunoSEQ multiplex PCR; TCRdb keeps only in-frame clonotypes and omits some of them. The sample lists about 68,000 clones, around 93% seen once, with approximately 1% in the top ten. Specimen: CD4+ T cells from blood, collected approximately 25 months after liver transplant. The receptors derive from a human patient who received a liver transplant. Some T cells may be the graft donor's.

This clone appeared a single time. The chain is built from TRBV15 and TRBJ1-4, with 10 bases aligning to TRBD1. Germline V CDR1 and CDR2: LNHNV, YYDKDF (reference sequence). The CDR3 has 15 amino acids. J was trimmed by 6 bases and V by 3 bases; bases with no gene match: 4. CDR3 protein: CATSSLTGGYEKLFF. The CDR3 coding sequence is TGTGCCACCAGCAGCTTGACAGGGGGCTATGAAAAACTGTTTTTT.

The V and J genes are TRBV5-5 and TRBJ2-1; D remains ambiguous. With 3 bases removed from V and 0 bases from J, the gap between germline ends came to 7 bases. CDR1 is SGHKS, CDR2 YYEKEE, per germline (reference sequence). The CDR3 sequence is 14 residues long. Written as DNA, the CDR3 is TGTGCCAGCAGCTCCAAGGACTCCTACAATGAGCAGTTCTTC. As protein: CASSSKDSYNEQFF.

The chain has TRBV5-5 and TRBJ1-1, with D tentatively TRBD1 (5 bases). The CDR3 spans 14 residues. From germline, CDR1 is SGHKS and CDR2 YYEKEE (reference sequence). The germline V and J ends were trimmed by 0 bases and 6 bases, with 12 bases remaining between them. The CDR3 coding sequence is TGTGCCAGCAGCTTGGATTGGGGGACTCCTGAAGCTTTCTTT. Amino acid sequence: CASSLDWGTPEAFF.

V and J are TRBV28 and TRBJ2-7; 7 bases line up with TRBD1. After removal of 8 bases from V and 1 base from J, the junction contained 11 bases not matched to a gene. The CDR3 covers 15 residues. The germline CDR1 and CDR2 sequences are MDHEN and SYDVKM. Here the CDR3 DNA reads TGTGCCAGCTCAACTACAGGGGTCCTTTCCTACGAGCAGTACTTC. Translating gives CASSTTGVLSYEQYF. Full variable domain (remainder filled in from reference TRBV28 and TRBJ2-7): DVKVTQSSRYLVKRTGEKVFLECVQDMDHENMFWYRQDPGLGLRLIYFSYDVKMKEKGDIPEGYSVSREKKERFSLILESASTNQTSMYLCASSTTGVLSYEQYFGPGTRLTVT.

This clone was observed a single time. The rearrangement joins TRBV25-1 to TRBJ2-3; D is unclear. Trimming pared 5 bases from V and 2 bases from J, leaving 5 bases between. The CDR3 contains 12 residues. Germline V CDR1 and CDR2: MGHDK, SYGVNS. DNA of the CDR3: TGTGCCAGCAGTAGAAACACAGATACGCAGTATTTT. Encoded protein: CASSRNTDTQYF.

J is TRBJ2-6 and V is TRBV28; D unresolved. Trimming took 4 bases from V and 0 from J, leaving 10 bases between them. Germline V gene lookup returns CDR1 MDHEN and CDR2 SYDVKM. The CDR3 consists of 16 residues. In DNA form, the CDR3 reads TGTGCCAGCAGTTCTTACCACAGCTCTGGGGCCAACGTCCTGACTTTC. Translating it yields CASSSYHSSGANVLTF.

This clone has a single count. V is TRBV28 and J is TRBJ2-1; TRBD2 aligns across 13 bases. The J segment lost 8 bases and the V segment lost 5 bases, leaving 9 bases of the junction unmatched. The V gene's germline CDR1 is MDHEN and CDR2 SYDVKM. The CDR3 has 16 amino acids. CDR3 in DNA: TGTGCCAGCAGTCCGGAGACTAGCGGGAGGCGCTATGAGCAGTTCTTC. Encoded protein: CASSPETSGRRYEQFF.

The CDR3 protein is CAITEGLPSTDTQYF. The CDR3 DNA sequence: TGTGCCATCACCGAAGGACTACCCAGCACAGATACGCAGTATTTT. This chain links TRBV10-3 with TRBJ2-3; maybe TRBD2 (6 bases). There are 15 residues in the CDR3. The germline V and J ends were trimmed by 7 bases and 0 bases, with 14 bases remaining between them. Germline CDR1 ENHRY, CDR2 SYGVKD.

The genes are TRBV7-9 and TRBJ2-3; D is perhaps TRBD1 or TRBD2 (5 bases each). Trimming shortened V by 5 bases and J by 3 bases, and 15 bases separated the two germline ends. CDR1 and CDR2 (germline): SEHNR, FQNEAQ (reference sequence). The CDR3 runs 15 residues. The CDR3 is CASSPGRHGTDTQYF. The CDR3 nucleotides read TGTGCCAGCAGCCCGGGGCGGCACGGGACAGATACGCAGTATTTT. Looking up the rest from reference TRBV7-9 and TRBJ2-3 gives the full variable domain: DTGVSQNPRHKITKRGQNVTFRCDPISEHNRLYWYRQTLGQGPEFLTYFQNEAQLEKSRLLSDRFSAERPKGSFSTLEIQRTEQGDSAMYLCASSPGRHGTDTQYFGPGTRLTVL.

The chain couples TRBV25-1 to TRBJ2-3; D uncertain. The CDR3 sequence is 14 residues long. Trimming took 4 bases from V and 2 from J, leaving 10 bases between them. CDR1 and CDR2 (germline): MGHDK, SYGVNS. The CDR3 loop is CASSAHLSTDTQYF. The CDR3 DNA follows: TGTGCCAGCAGTGCGCACCTATCCACAGATACGCAGTATTTT.

This chain joins TRBV11-3 and TRBJ1-1, with a possible D match to TRBD1 (5 bases). Germline CDR1 reads SGHNT; CDR2 reads YENEEA. Between the trimmed V and J ends, which lost 1 base and 7 bases, there was a span of 7 bases. There are 12 residues in the CDR3. The CDR3 loop is CASSLGTFEAFF. The CDR3 DNA sequence: TGTGCCAGCAGCTTAGGGACATTTGAAGCTTTCTTT.

The chain uses TRBV6-5 and TRBJ2-7; TRBD2 is a possible D gene (6 bases). The CDR3 contains 13 residues. V lost 4 bases to trimming and J lost 2 bases, with 9 bases between them. Germline V gives CDR1 MNHEY, CDR2 SVGAGI. CDR3 protein: CASSLAAPYEQYF. CDR3 DNA: TGTGCCAGCAGTTTAGCGGCCCCCTACGAGCAGTACTTC.

The chain's CDR3 is CASSAGTSGYEQYF. CDR3 coding DNA: TGTGCCAGCAGCGCCGGGACTAGCGGCTACGAGCAGTACTTC. The genes are TRBV9 and TRBJ2-7; 11 positions match TRBD2. Looked up from germline, CDR1 is SGDLS and CDR2 is YYNGEE. After removal of 3 bases from V and 3 bases from J, the junction contained 2 bases not matched to a gene. CDR3 length equals 14 residues.

This sequence joins TRBV5-1 and TRBJ1-1; D remains unclear. The CDR3 is 14 residues long. V lost 5 bases, J lost 9 bases, and 20 bases lay in between. Per the germline V gene, CDR1 is SGHRS and CDR2 is YFSETQ. In nucleotides, the CDR3 is TGCGCCAGCAGTCAGAATCCCGGCACAGAGCAAGCTTTCTTT. Its protein is CASSQNPGTEQAFF.

This chain joins TRBV18 and TRBJ2-7; no firm D call. CDR1 is KGHSH and CDR2 is LQKENI in the germline V gene. Trimming removed 2 bases from V and 1 base from J, with 12 bases in between. This CDR3 contains 15 residues. CDR3 protein: CASSPGFLLSYEQYF. In DNA form, the CDR3 reads TGTGCCAGCTCACCAGGTTTTCTCCTATCCTACGAGCAGTACTTC.

The gene calls are TRBV20-1 and TRBJ2-7; D not certain. Per the germline V gene, CDR1 is DFQATT and CDR2 is SNEGSKA (reference sequence). Trimming pared 5 bases from V and 4 bases from J, leaving 6 bases between. CDR3 size: 10 residues. DNA of the CDR3: TGCAGTGCTGGGCAGTACGAGCAGTACTTC. Translating it yields CSAGQYEQYF.

The chain carries TRBV7-3 and TRBJ2-3; a weak D match, TRBD2 (5 bases). V was trimmed by 4 bases and J by 5 bases, leaving 13 bases between them. There are 14 residues in the CDR3. Germline V CDR1 and CDR2: SGHTA, FQGTGA. The CDR3 here is CASSSTDFQDTQYF. Written as DNA, the CDR3 is TGTGCCAGCAGCTCAACGGACTTCCAAGATACGCAGTATTTT.

The J gene is TRBJ2-7, the V gene TRBV5-1; TRBD1 is a possible D gene (6 bases). CDR3 size: 16 residues. Trimming removed 1 base at V and 1 base at J, with 15 bases between. Germline loops: CDR1 SGHRS, CDR2 YFSETQ. CDR3 DNA sequence: TGCGCCAGCAGCTTGAGACAGGACCCACTATCCTACGAGCAGTACTTC. The encoded protein is CASSLRQDPLSYEQYF.

This clone was seen a single time. This CDR3 is also generated by other DNA sequences in the sample. The chain employs TRBV5-5 and TRBJ1-1; tentatively, D is TRBD1 (6 bases). The CDR3 extends over 14 amino acids. Germline V gene sequence: CDR1 SGHKS, CDR2 YYEKEE (reference sequence). V shed 1 base and J shed 0 bases, with 7 bases lying between them. CDR3 bases: TGTGCCAGCAGCTTGACAGGGATGAACACTGAAGCTTTCTTT. It yields the protein CASSLTGMNTEAFF.

CDR3 nucleotide sequence: TGTGCCAGCAGCCAAGTCGGTAGCGGGAGTTTCCACGAGCAGTACTTC. Translation: CASSQVGSGSFHEQYF. The V and J genes are TRBV4-2 and TRBJ2-7; 9 nucleotides align to TRBD2. This CDR3 contains 16 residues. The germline CDR1 and CDR2 sequences are LGHNA and YNFKEQ. V lost 1 base, J lost 5 bases, and 9 bases stayed unmatched.

V usage is TRBV7-2 and J usage is TRBJ1-5; 7 bases map to TRBD1. Germline V CDR1 and CDR2: SGHTA, FQGNSA. There are 15 residues in the CDR3. V was clipped by 5 bases and J by 7 bases; unmatched bases: 11. The DNA for the CDR3 is TGTGCCAGCAGCCTACACCGACAGGGACTGCAGCCCCAGCATTTT. Protein: CASSLHRQGLQPQHF. The variable domain in full, completed from reference TRBV7-2 and TRBJ1-5, reads GAGVSQSPSNKVTEKGKDVELRCDPISGHTALYWYRQSLGQGLEFLIYFQGNSAPDKSGLPSDRFSAERTGGSVSTLTIQRTQQEDSAVYLCASSLHRQGLQPQHFGDGTRLSIL.

V and J are TRBV7-9 and TRBJ2-7, with 10 bases aligning to TRBD2. The V segment lost 11 bases and the J segment 3 bases; nucleotides outside the gene matches: 7. The length of the CDR3 is 13 residues. Germline V gene sequence: CDR1 SEHNR, CDR2 FQNEAQ (reference sequence). The CDR3 nucleotides are TGTGCCGGGGGGTTAGCGGGAGGCTACGAGCAGTACTTC. Amino acids: CAGGLAGGYEQYF.

The chain recombines TRBV28 with TRBJ2-7; possibly TRBD1 for D (6 bases). The CDR3 totals 16 residues. CDR1 and CDR2 (germline): MDHEN, SYDVKM. The V end was cut by 3 bases, the J end by 0 bases, with 15 bases between. CDR3 sequence (DNA): TGTGCCAGCAGTTTCACCTGGGGGACATACTCCTACGAGCAGTACTTC. Translating it yields CASSFTWGTYSYEQYF.

The chain employs TRBV28 and TRBJ2-1, with 7 bases aligning to TRBD1. The CDR3 totals 15 residues. CDR1 and CDR2 from the germline V gene are MDHEN and SYDVKM. J lost 1 base, V lost 6 bases, and 6 bases had no gene match. CDR3 DNA: TGTGCCAGCAGGCCAATCAGGGGGTCCTACAATGAGCAGTTCTTC. This gives the protein CASRPIRGSYNEQFF.

The chain recombines TRBV5-6 with TRBJ1-1, with 9 bases lining up with TRBD1. V shed 3 bases, J shed 6 bases, and the junction held 6 bases outside the gene matches. This CDR3 contains 14 residues. Germline V gene lookup returns CDR1 SGHDT and CDR2 YYEEEE. CDR3 region: CASSSTGGGSEAFF. The CDR3 nucleotides are TGTGCCAGCAGCTCAACAGGGGGCGGCTCTGAAGCTTTCTTT.

This chain joins TRBV18 and TRBJ1-1; D uncertain. The CDR3 covers 13 residues. CDR1 KGHSH and CDR2 LQKENI come from the germline V gene. With 3 bases removed from V and 1 base from J, the gap between germline ends came to 6 bases. CDR3 nucleotide sequence: TGTGCCAGCTCACCGGAGGGGAACACTGAAGCTTTCTTT. It specifies CASSPEGNTEAFF.

V and J are TRBV11-2 and TRBJ2-2, with 8 bases fitting TRBD1. The germline CDR1 and CDR2 sequences are SGHAT and FQNNGV. The CDR3 sequence is 18 residues long. The trim removed 0 bases at V and 1 base at J, leaving 7 bases unmatched. The CDR3, as DNA: TGTGCCAGCAGCTTAGAAGGTCAGGGGGCGAAGAACACCGGGGAGCTGTTTTTT. It translates to CASSLEGQGAKNTGELFF.